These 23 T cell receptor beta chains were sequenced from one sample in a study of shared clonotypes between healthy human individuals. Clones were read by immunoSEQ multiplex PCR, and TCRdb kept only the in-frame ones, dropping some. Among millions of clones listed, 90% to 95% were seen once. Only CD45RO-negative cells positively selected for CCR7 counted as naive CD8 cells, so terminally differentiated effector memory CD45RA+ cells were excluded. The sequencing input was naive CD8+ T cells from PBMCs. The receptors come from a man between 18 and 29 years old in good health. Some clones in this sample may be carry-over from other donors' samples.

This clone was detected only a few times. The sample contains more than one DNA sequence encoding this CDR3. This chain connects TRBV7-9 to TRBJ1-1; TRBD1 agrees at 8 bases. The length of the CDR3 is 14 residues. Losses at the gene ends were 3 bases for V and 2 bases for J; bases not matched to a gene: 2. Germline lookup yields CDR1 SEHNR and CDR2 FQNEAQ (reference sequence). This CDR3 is CASSLQGANTEAFF. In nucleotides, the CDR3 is TGTGCCAGCAGCTTGCAGGGGGCAAACACTGAAGCTTTCTTT. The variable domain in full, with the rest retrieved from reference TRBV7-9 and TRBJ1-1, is DTGVSQNPRHKITKRGQNVTFRCDPISEHNRLYWYRQTLGQGPEFLTYFQNEAQLEKSRLLSDRFSAERPKGSFSTLEIQRTEQGDSAMYLCASSLQGANTEAFFGQGTRLTVV.

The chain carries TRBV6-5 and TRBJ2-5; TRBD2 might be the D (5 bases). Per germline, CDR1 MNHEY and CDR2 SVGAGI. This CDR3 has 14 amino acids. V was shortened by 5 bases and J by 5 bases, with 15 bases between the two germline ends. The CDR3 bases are TGTGCCAGCAGTCCTCGTGAGGGTGGGGAGACCCAGTACTTC. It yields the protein CASSPREGGETQYF.

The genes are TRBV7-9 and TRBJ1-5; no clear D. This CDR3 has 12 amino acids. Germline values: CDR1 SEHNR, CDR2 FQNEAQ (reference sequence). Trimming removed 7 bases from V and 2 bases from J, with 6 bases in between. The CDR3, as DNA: TGTGCCAGCAATACAGGCAATCAGCCCCAGCATTTT. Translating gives CASNTGNQPQHF.

Written as DNA, the CDR3 is TGCGCCAGCAGCCAAGGACAGGGTAACGTTGAGCAGTTCTTC. Residues: CASSQGQGNVEQFF. This chain links TRBV4-3 with TRBJ2-1, with 7 bases matching TRBD1. This CDR3 region has 14 residues. CDR1 is LGHNA, CDR2 YSLEER, per germline. Germline trimming cut 1 base from V and 9 bases from J; bases unmatched to any gene: 6.

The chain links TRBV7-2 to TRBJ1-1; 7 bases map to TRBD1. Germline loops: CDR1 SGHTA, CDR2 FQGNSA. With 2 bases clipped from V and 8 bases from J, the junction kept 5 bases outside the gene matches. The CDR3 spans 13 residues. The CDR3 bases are TGTGCCAGCAGCTTAATGGGACAGTGGGAAGCTTTCTTT. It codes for CASSLMGQWEAFF.

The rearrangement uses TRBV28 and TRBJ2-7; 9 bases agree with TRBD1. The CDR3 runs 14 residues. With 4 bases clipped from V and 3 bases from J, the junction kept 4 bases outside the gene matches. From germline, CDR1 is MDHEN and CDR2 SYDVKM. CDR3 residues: CASSWTGDYYEQYF. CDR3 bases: TGTGCCAGCAGTTGGACAGGGGATTACTACGAGCAGTACTTC.

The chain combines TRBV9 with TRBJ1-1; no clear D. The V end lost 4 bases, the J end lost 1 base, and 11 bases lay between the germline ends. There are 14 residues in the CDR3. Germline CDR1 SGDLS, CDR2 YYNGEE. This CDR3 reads CASSPPAANTEAFF. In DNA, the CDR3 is TGTGCCAGCAGCCCCCCGGCAGCGAACACTGAAGCTTTCTTT.

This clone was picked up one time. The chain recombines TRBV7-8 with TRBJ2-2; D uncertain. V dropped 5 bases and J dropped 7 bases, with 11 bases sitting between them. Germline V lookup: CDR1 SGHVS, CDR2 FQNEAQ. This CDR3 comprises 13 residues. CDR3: CASSPHFGGELFF. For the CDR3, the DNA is TGTGCCAGCAGCCCCCATTTTGGCGGGGAGCTGTTTTTT.

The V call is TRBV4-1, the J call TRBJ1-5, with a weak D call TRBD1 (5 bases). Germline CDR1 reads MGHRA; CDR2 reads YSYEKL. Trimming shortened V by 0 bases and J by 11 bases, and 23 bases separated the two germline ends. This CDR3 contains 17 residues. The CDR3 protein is CASSQDLEYRMNGAQHF. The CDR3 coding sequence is TGCGCCAGCAGCCAAGATCTTGAGTACAGGATGAATGGGGCCCAGCATTTT.

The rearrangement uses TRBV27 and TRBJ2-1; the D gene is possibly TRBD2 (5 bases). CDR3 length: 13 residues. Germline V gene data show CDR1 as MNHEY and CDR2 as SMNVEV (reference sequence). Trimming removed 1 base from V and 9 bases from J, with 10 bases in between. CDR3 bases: TGTGCCAGCAGTTTATTCCGGAGCGGTGAGCAGTTCTTC. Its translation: CASSLFRSGEQFF.

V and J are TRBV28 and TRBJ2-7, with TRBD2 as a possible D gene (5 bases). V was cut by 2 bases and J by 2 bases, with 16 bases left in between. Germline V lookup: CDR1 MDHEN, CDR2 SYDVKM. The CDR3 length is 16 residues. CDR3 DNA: TGTGCCAGCAGTTTAGACCTCGGGGTAGGCCCCTACGAGCAGTACTTC. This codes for CASSLDLGVGPYEQYF.

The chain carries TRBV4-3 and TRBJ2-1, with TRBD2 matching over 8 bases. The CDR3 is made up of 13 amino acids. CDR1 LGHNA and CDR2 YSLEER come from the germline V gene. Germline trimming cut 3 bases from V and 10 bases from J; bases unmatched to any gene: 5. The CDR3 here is CASSQGLGGEQFF. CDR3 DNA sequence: TGCGCCAGCAGCCAGGGACTAGGGGGGGAGCAGTTCTTC.

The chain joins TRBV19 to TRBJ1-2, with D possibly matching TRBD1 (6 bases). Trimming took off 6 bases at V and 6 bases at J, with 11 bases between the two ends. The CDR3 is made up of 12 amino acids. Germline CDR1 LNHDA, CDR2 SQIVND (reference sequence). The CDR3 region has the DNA TGTGCCAGTAGCACTACAGGGCATGGCTACACCTTC. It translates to CASSTTGHGYTF. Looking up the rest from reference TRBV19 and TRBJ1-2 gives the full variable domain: DGGITQSPKYLFRKEGQNVTLSCEQNLNHDAMYWYRQDPGQGLRLIYYSQIVNDFQKGDIAEGYSVSREKKESFPLTVTSAQKNPTAFYLCASSTTGHGYTFGSGTRLTVV.

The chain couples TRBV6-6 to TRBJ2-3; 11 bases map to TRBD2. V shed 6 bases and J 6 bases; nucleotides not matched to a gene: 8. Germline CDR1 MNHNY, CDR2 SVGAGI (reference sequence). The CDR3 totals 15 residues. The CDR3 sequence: CASSATSGSRDTQYF. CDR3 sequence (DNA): TGTGCCAGCAGCGCAACTAGCGGGAGTCGGGATACGCAGTATTTT.

This CDR3 reads CASSASSGRGGETQYF. The CDR3 nucleotides read TGTGCCAGCAGCGCGAGCAGCGGGAGGGGTGGCGAGACCCAGTACTTC. V and J are TRBV9 and TRBJ2-5, with 10 bases lining up with TRBD2. This CDR3 region has 16 residues. V was pared by 3 bases and J by 5 bases, with 10 bases of the junction left unmatched. Germline CDR1 SGDLS, CDR2 YYNGEE.

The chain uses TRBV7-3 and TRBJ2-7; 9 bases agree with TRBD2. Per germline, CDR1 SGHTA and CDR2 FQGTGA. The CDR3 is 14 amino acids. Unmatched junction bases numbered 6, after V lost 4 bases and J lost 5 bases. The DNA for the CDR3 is TGTGCCAGCAGCTGGGCGGGAGGGCTGGACGAGCAGTACTTC. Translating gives CASSWAGGLDEQYF.

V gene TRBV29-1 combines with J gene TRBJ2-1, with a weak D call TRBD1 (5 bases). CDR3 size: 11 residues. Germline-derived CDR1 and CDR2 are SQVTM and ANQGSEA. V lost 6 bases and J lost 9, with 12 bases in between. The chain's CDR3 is CSVDDSPEQFF. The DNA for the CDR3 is TGCAGCGTGGACGACAGTCCTGAGCAGTTCTTC.

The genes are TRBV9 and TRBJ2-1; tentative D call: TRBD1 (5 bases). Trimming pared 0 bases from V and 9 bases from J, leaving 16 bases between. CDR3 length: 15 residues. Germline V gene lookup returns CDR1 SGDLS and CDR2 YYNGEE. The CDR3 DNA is TGTGCCAGCAGCGTAGGCCAGGGCATAGGCGGTGAGCAGTTCTTC. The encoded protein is CASSVGQGIGGEQFF.

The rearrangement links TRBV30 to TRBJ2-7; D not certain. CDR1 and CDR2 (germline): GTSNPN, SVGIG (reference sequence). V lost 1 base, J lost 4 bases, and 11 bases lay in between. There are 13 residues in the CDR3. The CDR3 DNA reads TGTGCCTGGAGTGCGGCCCTGGGGTACGAGCAGTACTTC. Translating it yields CAWSAALGYEQYF.

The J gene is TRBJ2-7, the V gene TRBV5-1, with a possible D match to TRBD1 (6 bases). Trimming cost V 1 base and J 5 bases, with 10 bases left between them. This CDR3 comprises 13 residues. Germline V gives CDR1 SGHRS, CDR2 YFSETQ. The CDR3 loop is CASSLTGWDEQYF. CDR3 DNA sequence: TGCGCCAGCAGCTTGACAGGGTGGGACGAGCAGTACTTC.

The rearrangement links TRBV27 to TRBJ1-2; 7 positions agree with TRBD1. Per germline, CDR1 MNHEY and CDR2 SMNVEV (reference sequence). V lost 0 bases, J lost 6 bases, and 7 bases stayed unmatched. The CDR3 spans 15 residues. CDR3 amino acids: CASSLSAGGRNGYTF. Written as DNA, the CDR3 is TGTGCCAGCAGTTTATCGGCAGGGGGAAGGAATGGCTACACCTTC.

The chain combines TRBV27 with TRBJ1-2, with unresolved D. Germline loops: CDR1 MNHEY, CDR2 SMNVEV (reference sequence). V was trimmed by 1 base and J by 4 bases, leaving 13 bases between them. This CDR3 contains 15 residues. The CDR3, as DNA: TGTGCCAGCAGTTTATATGATGGGATGGGCTATGGCTACACCTTC. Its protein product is CASSLYDGMGYGYTF.

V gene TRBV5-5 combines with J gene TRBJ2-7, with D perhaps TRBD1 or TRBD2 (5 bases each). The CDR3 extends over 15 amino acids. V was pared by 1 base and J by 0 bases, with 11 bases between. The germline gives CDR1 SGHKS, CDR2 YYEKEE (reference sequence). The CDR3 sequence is CASSLSGTLSYEQYF. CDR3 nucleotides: TGTGCCAGCAGCTTGTCTGGGACCCTCTCCTACGAGCAGTACTTC.